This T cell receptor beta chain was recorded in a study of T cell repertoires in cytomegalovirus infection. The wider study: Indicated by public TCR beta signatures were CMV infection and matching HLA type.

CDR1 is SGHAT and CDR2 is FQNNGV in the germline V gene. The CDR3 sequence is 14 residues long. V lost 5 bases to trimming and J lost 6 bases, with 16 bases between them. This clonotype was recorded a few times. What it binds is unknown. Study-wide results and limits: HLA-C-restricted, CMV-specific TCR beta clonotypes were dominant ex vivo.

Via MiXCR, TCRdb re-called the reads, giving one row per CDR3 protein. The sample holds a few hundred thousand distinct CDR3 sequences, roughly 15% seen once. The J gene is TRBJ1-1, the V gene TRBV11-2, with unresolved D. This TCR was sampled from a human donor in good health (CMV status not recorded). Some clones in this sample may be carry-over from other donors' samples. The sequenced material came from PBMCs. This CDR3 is CASSEPRRKPEAFF. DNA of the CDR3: TGTGCCAGCAGCGAACCTCGTAGGAAACCTGAAGCTTTCTTT.